The present T cell receptor beta chain was sequenced within a study of Graves' ophthalmopathy and Graves' hyperthyroidism. The authors isolated PBMCs from 8.5 to 10 ml of fresh peripheral blood. The V and J ends lost 2 bases and 3 bases, in that order; junction bases with no gene match: 4. The CDR3 is made up of 15 amino acids. Germline values: CDR1 MGHRA, CDR2 YSYEKL. Study outcomes and limitations: Classification of ophthalmopathy versus stable hyperthyroidism by a 13-signature model yielded around 91% sensitivity and just under 84% specificity. Blood was where most expanded thyroid clonotypes above 0.001 frequency also turned up.

A word on this clonotype: Antigen: not known.

Amplification of the TCR beta CDR3 regions used RNA transcripts (as template). The library came from an HTBI-primed first-round RT-PCR and a second-round multiplex PCR. TCRdb fed the multiplex PCR reads into MiXCR, producing one record per CDR3 protein. The sample lists around 400,000 distinct CDR3 sequences; roughly 21% were seen once. The rearrangement uses TRBV4-1 and TRBJ2-7; 10 bases are a match to TRBD1. The source of this sequence is a woman between 18 and 30 years old with stable Graves' hyperthyroidism. Sequenced: peripheral blood. The CDR3 DNA sequence: TGCGCCAGCAGCCAACCCGGGACAGGGGACTACGAGCAGTACTTC. Protein product: CASSQPGTGDYEQYF.